The present entry profiles one TCR beta chain with its context. This record comes from a study of blood T cell repertoires in COVID-19. Study as a whole: There were acute and convalescent COVID-19 samples, and they came from the United States, Italy and Spain.

The data were produced by immunoSEQ multiplex PCR, yet TCRdb's version contains in-frame clones alone and is incomplete. The table includes tens of thousands of clones, roughly four fifths detected once. Sequenced input: peripheral blood. The clonotype comes from a human donor in a cohort sampled during active or convalescent COVID-19.

The CDR3 nucleotides are TGTGCCAGCAGTTTTAGCGGGGGGGTTTGGGACGAGCAGTACTTC. Amino acid sequence: CASSFSGGVWDEQYF. This chain connects TRBV27 to TRBJ2-7, with TRBD2 identical over 11 bases. The CDR3 spans 15 residues. V lost 3 bases, J lost 5 bases, and 6 bases stayed unmatched. Germline V gene lookup returns CDR1 MNHEY and CDR2 SMNVEV (reference sequence).